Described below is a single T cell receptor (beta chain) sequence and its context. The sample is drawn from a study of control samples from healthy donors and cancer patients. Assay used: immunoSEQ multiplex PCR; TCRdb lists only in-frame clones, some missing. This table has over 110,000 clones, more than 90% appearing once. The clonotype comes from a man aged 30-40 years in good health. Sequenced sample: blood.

The DNA of the CDR3 is TGTGCCTGGAGTTCGGGAGGAATAAGCACAGATACGCAGTATTTT. As protein: CAWSSGGISTDTQYF. The chain uses TRBV30 and TRBJ2-3; 7 positions match TRBD2. The V segment lost 2 bases and the J segment 0 bases; nucleotides outside the gene matches: 5. In germline, CDR1 is GTSNPN, CDR2 SVGIG (reference sequence). CDR3 length equals 15 residues. Variable domain in full (rest from reference TRBV30 and TRBJ2-3): SQTIHQWPATLVQPVGSPLSLECTVEGTSNPNLYWYRQAAGRGLQLLFYSVGIGQISSEVPQNLSASRPQDRQFILSSKKLLLSDSGFYLCAWSSGGISTDTQYFGPGTRLTVL.